This T cell receptor beta chain came from a study of blood T cell repertoires in COVID-19. Across the whole study: PBMCs, B-cell-depleted T cells, or T cells provided the cDNA or gDNA that made up the material.

Germline V CDR1 and CDR2: MNHEY, SMNVEV (reference sequence). V shed 4 bases and J 4 bases; nucleotides not matched to a gene: 5. This CDR3 has 14 amino acids. Enrolled through a virtual design, the participants were between roughly 18 and 100 years of age and came from some 26 US areas. The study counted Cohort 3 donors as recovered given two negative PCRs, clearance, or symptom resolution. In the original analysis: By means of reference gene primer amplification, nucleated cell counts were estimated. TCRdb's copy holds only in-frame clones and misses some; the assay was immunoSEQ multiplex PCR. That table gives V, J and clone size, and the DNA gave D and trimming. Among 200,000 to 250,000 clones listed, 82% were seen once.

Sequencing was done on a sample of PBMCs or T cells enriched from blood (not recorded which). The clonotype was recovered from a woman aged 55-69 years who had recovered from COVID-19. The chain employs TRBV27 and TRBJ2-3; 7 bases fit TRBD1. DNA of the CDR3: TGTGCCAGCAGTTGGGCAGGGGGTGCAGATACGCAGTATTTT. This sequence encodes CASSWAGGADTQYF.